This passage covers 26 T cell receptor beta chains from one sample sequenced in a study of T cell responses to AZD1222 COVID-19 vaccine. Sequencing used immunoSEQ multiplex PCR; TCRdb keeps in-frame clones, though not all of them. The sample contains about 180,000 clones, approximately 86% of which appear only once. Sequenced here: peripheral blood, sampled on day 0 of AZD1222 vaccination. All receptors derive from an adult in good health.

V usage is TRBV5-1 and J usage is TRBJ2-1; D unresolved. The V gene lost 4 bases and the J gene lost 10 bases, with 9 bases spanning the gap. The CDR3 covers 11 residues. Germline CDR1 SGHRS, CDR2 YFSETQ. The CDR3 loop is CASSTDMEQFF. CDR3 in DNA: TGCGCCAGCAGCACCGACATGGAGCAGTTCTTC.

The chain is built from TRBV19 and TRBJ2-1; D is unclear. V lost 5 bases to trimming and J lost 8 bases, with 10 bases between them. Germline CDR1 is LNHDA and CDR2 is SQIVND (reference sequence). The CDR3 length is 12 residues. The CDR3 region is CASSAYIDEQFF. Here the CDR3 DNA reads TGTGCCAGTAGTGCGTACATTGATGAGCAGTTCTTC.

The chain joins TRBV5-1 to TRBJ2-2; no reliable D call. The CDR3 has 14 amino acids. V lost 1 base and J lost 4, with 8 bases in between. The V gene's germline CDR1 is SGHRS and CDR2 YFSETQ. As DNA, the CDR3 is TGCGCCAGCAGCTTGCTTGAGGCCACCGGGGAGCTGTTTTTT. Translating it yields CASSLLEATGELFF.

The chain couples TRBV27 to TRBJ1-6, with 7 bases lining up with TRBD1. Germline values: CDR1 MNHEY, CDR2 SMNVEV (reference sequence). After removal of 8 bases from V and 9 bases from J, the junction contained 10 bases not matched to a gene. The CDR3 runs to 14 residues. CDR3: CASGPGTEFSPLHF. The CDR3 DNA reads TGTGCCAGCGGACCCGGGACAGAATTTTCACCCCTCCACTTT.

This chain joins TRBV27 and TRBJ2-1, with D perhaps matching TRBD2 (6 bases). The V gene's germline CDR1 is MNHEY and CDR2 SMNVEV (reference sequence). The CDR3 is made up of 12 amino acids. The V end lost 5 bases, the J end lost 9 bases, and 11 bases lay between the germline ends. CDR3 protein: CASSTQGLEQFF. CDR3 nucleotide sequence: TGTGCCAGCAGTACCCAGGGACTTGAGCAGTTCTTC.

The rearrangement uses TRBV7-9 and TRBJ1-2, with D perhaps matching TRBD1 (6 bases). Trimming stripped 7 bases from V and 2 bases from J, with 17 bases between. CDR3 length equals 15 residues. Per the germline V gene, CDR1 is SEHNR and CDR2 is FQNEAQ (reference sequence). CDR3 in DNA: TGTGCCAGCACCCCGCCAGGGAGGGGGAACTATGGCTACACCTTC. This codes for CASTPPGRGNYGYTF.

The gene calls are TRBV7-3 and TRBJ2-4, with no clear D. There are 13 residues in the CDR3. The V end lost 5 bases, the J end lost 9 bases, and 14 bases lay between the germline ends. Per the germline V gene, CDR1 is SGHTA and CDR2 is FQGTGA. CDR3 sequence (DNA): TGTGCCAGCAGCCTAAGGGAAGCTACCATTCAGTACTTC. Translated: CASSLREATIQYF.

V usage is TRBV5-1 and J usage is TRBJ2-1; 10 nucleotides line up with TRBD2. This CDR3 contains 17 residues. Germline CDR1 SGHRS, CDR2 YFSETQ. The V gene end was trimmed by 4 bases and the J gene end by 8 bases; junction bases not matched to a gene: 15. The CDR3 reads CASSVFSGGRLSDEQFF. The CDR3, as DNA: TGCGCCAGCAGCGTGTTTAGCGGGGGGCGCCTTTCGGATGAGCAGTTCTTC.

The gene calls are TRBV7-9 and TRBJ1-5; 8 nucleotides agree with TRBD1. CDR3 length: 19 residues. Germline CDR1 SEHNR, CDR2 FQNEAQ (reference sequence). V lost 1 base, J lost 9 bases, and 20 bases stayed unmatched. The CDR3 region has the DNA TGTGCCAGCAGCTTAGAGCTGGGGGGGGACAGGCGGCGGGACAGGCCCCAGCATTTT. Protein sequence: CASSLELGGDRRRDRPQHF.

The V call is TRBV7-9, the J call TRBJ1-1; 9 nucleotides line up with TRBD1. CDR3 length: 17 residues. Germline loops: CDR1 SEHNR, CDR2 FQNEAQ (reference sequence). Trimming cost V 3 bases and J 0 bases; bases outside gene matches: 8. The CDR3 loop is CASSFAGQGIMNTEAFF. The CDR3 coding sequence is TGTGCCAGCAGCTTTGCGGGACAGGGAATCATGAACACTGAAGCTTTCTTT.

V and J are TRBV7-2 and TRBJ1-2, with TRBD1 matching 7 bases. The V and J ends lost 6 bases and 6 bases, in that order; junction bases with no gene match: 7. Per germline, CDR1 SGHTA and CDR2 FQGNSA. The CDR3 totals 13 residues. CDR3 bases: TGTGCCAGCAGTTTGGACAGGTCCCATGGCTACACCTTC. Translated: CASSLDRSHGYTF.

In nucleotides, the CDR3 is TGTGCCAGCAGCTCCGGGACAGGCTCCTACAATGAGCAGTTCTTC. Translated: CASSSGTGSYNEQFF. This chain links TRBV7-7 with TRBJ2-1; 8 bases fit TRBD1. CDR1 is SSHAT and CDR2 is FNYEAQ in the germline V gene (reference sequence). This CDR3 contains 15 residues. Trimming took 4 bases from V and 0 from J; bases not matched to a gene: 2.

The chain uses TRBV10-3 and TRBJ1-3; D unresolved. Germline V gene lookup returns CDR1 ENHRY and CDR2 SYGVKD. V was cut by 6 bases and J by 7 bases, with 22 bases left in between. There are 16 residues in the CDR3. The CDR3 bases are TGTGCCATCAGCGACGGAGTTAGGAACCCGGCCAACACCATATATTTT. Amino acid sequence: CAISDGVRNPANTIYF.

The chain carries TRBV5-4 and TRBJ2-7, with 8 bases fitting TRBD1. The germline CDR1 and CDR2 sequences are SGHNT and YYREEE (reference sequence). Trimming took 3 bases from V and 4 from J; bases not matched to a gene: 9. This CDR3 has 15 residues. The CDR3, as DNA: TGTGCCAGCAGCTCGGCCCGGGACAGGACGTACGAGCAGTACTTC. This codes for CASSSARDRTYEQYF.

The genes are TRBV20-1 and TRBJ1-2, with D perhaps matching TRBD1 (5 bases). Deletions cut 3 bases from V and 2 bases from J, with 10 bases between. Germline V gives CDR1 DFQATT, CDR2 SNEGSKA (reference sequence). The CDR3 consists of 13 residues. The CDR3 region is CSASIEGNYGYTF. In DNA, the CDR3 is TGCAGTGCTAGTATCGAGGGGAACTATGGCTACACCTTC.

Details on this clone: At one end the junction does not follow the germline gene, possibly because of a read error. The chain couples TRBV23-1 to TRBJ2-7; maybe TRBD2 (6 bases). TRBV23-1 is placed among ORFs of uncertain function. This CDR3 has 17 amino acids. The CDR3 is CASSQDSGEGSSSEQYF. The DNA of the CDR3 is TGCGCCAGCAGTCAAGATTCGGGAGAGGGGAGCTCCTCCGAGCAGTACTTC.

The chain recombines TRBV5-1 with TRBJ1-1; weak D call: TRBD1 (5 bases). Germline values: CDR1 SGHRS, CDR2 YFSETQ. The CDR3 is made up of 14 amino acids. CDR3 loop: CAAVRAGKSGEAFF. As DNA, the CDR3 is TGCGCAGCAGTTCGGGCAGGGAAGTCGGGTGAAGCTTTCTTT.

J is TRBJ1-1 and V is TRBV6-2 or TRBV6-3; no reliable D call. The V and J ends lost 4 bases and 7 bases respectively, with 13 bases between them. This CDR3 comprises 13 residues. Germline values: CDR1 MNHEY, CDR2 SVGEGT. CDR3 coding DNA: TGTGCCAGCAGTTCAGACGTCGGCCGTGAAGCTTTCTTT. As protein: CASSSDVGREAFF.

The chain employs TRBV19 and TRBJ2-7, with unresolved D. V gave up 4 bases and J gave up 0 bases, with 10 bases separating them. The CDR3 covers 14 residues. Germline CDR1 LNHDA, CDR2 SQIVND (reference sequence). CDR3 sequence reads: CASSRRTGSYEQYF. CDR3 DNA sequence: TGTGCCAGTAGTAGACGGACGGGCTCCTACGAGCAGTACTTC.

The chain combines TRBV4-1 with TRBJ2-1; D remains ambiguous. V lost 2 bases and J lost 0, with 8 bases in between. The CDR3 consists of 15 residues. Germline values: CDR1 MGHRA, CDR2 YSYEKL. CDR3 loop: CASSQSPYSYNEQFF. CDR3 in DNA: TGCGCCAGCAGCCAATCCCCTTACTCCTACAATGAGCAGTTCTTC.

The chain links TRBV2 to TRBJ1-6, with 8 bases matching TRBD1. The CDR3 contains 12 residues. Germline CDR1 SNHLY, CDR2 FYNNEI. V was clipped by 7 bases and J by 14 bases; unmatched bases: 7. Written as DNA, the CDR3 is TGTGCCAGCAAACAGGGGGAAGTGGCCCTCCACTTT. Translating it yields CASKQGEVALHF. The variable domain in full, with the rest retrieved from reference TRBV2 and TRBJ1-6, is EPEVTQTPSHQVTQMGQEVILRCVPISNHLYFYWYRQILGQKVEFLVSFYNNEISEKSEIFDDQFSVERPDGSNFTLKIRSTKLEDSAMYFCASKQGEVALHFGNGTRLTVT.

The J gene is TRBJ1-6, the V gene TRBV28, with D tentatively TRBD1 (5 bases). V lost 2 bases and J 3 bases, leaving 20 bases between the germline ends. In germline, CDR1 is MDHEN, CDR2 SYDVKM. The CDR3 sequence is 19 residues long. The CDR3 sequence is CASSLGGDRRKNYNSPLHF. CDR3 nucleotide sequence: TGTGCCAGCAGTTTAGGCGGGGACCGCCGAAAGAACTATAATTCACCCCTCCACTTT.

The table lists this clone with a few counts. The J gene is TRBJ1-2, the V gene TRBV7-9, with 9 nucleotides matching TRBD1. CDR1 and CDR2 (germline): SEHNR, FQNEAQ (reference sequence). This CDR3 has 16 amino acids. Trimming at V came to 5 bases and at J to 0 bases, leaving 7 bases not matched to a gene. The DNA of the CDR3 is TGTGCCAGCAGCGGGGGACAGGGAATCTCTAACTATGGCTACACCTTC. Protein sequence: CASSGGQGISNYGYTF. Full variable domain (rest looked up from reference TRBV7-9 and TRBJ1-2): DTGVSQNPRHKITKRGQNVTFRCDPISEHNRLYWYRQTLGQGPEFLTYFQNEAQLEKSRLLSDRFSAERPKGSFSTLEIQRTEQGDSAMYLCASSGGQGISNYGYTFGSGTRLTVV.

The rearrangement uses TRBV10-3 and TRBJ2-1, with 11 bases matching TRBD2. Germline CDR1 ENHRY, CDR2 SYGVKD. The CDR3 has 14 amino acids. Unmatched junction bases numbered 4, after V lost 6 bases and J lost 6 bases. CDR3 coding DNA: TGTGCCATCAGCTATAGCGGGGGGGGCAATGAGCAGTTCTTC. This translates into CAISYSGGGNEQFF.

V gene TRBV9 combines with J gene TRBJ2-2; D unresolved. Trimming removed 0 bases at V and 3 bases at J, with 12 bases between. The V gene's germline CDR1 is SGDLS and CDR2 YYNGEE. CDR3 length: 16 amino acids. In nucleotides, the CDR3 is TGTGCCAGCAGCGTAGATGTGGGCGTTTACACCGGGGAGCTGTTTTTT. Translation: CASSVDVGVYTGELFF.

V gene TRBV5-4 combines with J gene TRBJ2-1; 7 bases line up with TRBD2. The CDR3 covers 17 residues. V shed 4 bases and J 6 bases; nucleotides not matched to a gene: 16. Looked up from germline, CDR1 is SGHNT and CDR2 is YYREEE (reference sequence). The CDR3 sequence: CASSPQSQLRGGNEQFF. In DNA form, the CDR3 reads TGTGCCAGCAGCCCCCAGAGTCAGCTGCGCGGGGGCAATGAGCAGTTCTTC.